This is a list of T cell receptor beta chains from one sample in a study of shared clonotypes between healthy human individuals. Profiling relied on immunoSEQ multiplex PCR, and the TCRdb table lists in-frame clones only, not all of them. This table holds about 2,200,000 clones, 85% to 95% found once. The sequencing input was naive CD8+ T cells from PBMCs. The receptors stem from a man aged 18 to 30 in good health. Some clones in this sample may be carry-over from other donors' samples. The CDR3 runs from the conserved cysteine through the conserved F or W. Fields, in order: V gene, clone size, D gene, J gene, CDR3 protein, CDR3 DNA. The D gene is left open where the match is weak. Size values are once, few and many counts, or a class for expanded clones, and some rows have none.

>TRBV9|-|-|TRBJ2-1
CASSPRGYEQFF
TGTGCCAGCAGCCCGCGGGGTTACGAGCAGTTCTTC
>TRBV29-1|-|TRBD1|TRBJ1-1
CSDHRGMNTEAFF
TGCAGCGACCACAGGGGAATGAACACTGAAGCTTTCTTT
>TRBV23-1|-|-|TRBJ1-5
CASSHSGRPQHF
TGCGCCAGCAGTCATTCGGGCCGGCCCCAGCATTTT
>TRBV27|few|-|TRBJ1-5
CASSYVGETQPQHF
TGTGCCAGCAGTTACGTCGGGGAAACTCAGCCCCAGCATTTT
>TRBV5-4|-|-|TRBJ2-7
CASSLGRERAYEQYF
TGTGCCAGCAGCTTAGGTCGGGAGAGGGCCTACGAGCAGTACTTC
>TRBV7-9|-|-|TRBJ2-7
CASSPDGNYEQYF
TGTGCCAGCAGCCCCGACGGTAACTACGAGCAGTACTTC
>TRBV6-5|-|TRBD2|TRBJ2-7
CASSWGVAGYEQYF
TGTGCCAGCAGTTGGGGGGTAGCGGGTTACGAGCAGTACTTC
>TRBV11-2|-|TRBD1|TRBJ2-4
CASSSGQALNKNIQYF
TGTGCCAGCAGCTCGGGACAGGCACTAAACAAAAACATTCAGTACTTC
>TRBV15|once|-|TRBJ2-2
CATSERVSGELFF
TGTGCCACCAGCGAGAGGGTGTCCGGGGAGCTGTTTTTT
>TRBV27|-|TRBD1|TRBJ2-7
CASSFLMGQGPHEQYF
TGTGCCAGCAGTTTCCTCATGGGACAGGGACCCCACGAGCAGTACTTC
>TRBV10-1|-|-|TRBJ2-1
CAHTGEGALLPYNEQFF
TGCGCCCACACGGGGGAGGGGGCCCTCCTTCCCTACAATGAGCAGTTCTTC
>TRBV5-5|few|-|TRBJ2-1
CASSFDNEQFF
TGTGCCAGCAGCTTCGACAATGAGCAGTTCTTC
>TRBV7-8|-|TRBD1|TRBJ1-2
CASSLDRGDGYTF
TGTGCCAGCAGCTTGGACAGGGGGGATGGCTACACCTTC
>TRBV7-3|-|-|TRBJ2-7
CASSFSVGATYEQYF
TGTGCCAGCAGTTTCTCAGTGGGGGCCACCTACGAGCAGTACTTC
>TRBV11-2|-|-|TRBJ1-2
CASSLVRGNYGYTF
TGTGCCAGCAGCTTAGTACGGGGTAACTATGGCTACACCTTC
>TRBV10-2|-|-|TRBJ2-7
CASSERGYYEQYF
TGCGCCAGCAGTGAGAGGGGATATTACGAGCAGTACTTC
>TRBV15|-|TRBD2|TRBJ2-1
CATSSTGLAGEFDEQFF
TGTGCCACCAGCAGCACGGGACTAGCGGGAGAGTTCGATGAGCAGTTCTTC
>TRBV9|-|TRBD2|TRBJ2-7
CASSPTQRGDYEQYF
TGTGCCAGCAGCCCAACCCAGCGGGGTGACTACGAGCAGTACTTC
>TRBV5-1|few|-|TRBJ2-5
CASSLYGAGQETQYF
TGCGCCAGCAGCCTGTACGGAGCGGGCCAAGAGACCCAGTACTTC
>TRBV10-3|-|TRBD1|TRBJ2-7
CAISDTGDVPYEQYF
TGTGCCATCAGTGATACAGGGGATGTTCCCTACGAGCAGTACTTC
>TRBV19|-|TRBD1|TRBJ1-5
CASSTRRGQGPNQPQHF
TGTGCCAGTAGTACCCGCCGAGGACAGGGACCCAATCAGCCCCAGCATTTT
>TRBV27|-|-|TRBJ2-1
CASITLRNGPHEQFF
TGTGCCAGCATTACCTTGAGGAATGGCCCACATGAGCAGTTCTTC
>TRBV2|few|-|TRBJ1-1
CASKGEGRNTEAFF
TGTGCCAGCAAGGGGGAGGGTAGGAACACTGAAGCTTTCTTT
>TRBV5-4|-|TRBD1|TRBJ1-1
CASSLNQGGTEAFF
TGTGCCAGCAGCTTGAATCAGGGGGGCACTGAAGCTTTCTTT
>TRBV6-5|-|-|TRBJ2-5
CASHRGDAGSQYF
TGTGCCAGCCATCGAGGGGATGCCGGGTCCCAGTACTTC
>TRBV12-2|-|-|TRBJ1-2
CASQGSQLYGYTF
TGTGCAAGTCAGGGAAGCCAGCTCTATGGCTACACCTTC
>TRBV4-1|-|-|TRBJ1-1
CASSQEGGNTEAFF
TGCGCCAGCAGCCAAGAGGGGGGGAACACTGAAGCTTTCTTT
>TRBV18|-|TRBD2|TRBJ2-3
CASSPGTSGTETDTQYF
TGTGCCAGCTCGCCCGGGACTAGCGGGACGGAAACAGATACGCAGTATTTT
>TRBV5-1|-|-|TRBJ1-4
CASSLDRVKLFF
TGCGCCAGCAGCTTGGACAGGGTAAAACTGTTTTTT